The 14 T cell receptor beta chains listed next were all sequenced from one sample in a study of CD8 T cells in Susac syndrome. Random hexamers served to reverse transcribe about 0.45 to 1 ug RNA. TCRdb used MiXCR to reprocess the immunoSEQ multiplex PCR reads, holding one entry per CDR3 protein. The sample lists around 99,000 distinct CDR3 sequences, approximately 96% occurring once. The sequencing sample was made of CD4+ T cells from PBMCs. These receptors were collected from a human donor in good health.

The CDR3: CASSRNREYGYTF. CDR3 coding DNA: TGCGCCAGCAGCCGAAACAGGGAGTACGGCTACACCTTC. The V and J genes are TRBV4-1 and TRBJ1-2; D is perhaps TRBD1 (6 bases). The V end lost 4 bases, the J end lost 8 bases, and 14 bases lay between the germline ends. The CDR3 spans 13 residues. Germline lookup yields CDR1 MGHRA and CDR2 YSYEKL.

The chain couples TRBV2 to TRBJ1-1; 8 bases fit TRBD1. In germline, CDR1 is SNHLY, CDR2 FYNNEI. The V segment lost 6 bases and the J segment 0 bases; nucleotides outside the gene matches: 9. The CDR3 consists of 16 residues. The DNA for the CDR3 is TGTGCCAGCAGCTCCTTCCAGGGGGCCATGAACACTGAAGCTTTCTTT. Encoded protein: CASSSFQGAMNTEAFF.

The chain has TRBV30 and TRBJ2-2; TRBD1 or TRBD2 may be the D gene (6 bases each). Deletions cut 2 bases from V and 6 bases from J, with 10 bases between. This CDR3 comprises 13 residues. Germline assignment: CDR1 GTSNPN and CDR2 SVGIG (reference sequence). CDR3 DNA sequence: TGTGCCTGGAGTCTTAGGGGGGCCGGGGAGCTGTTTTTT. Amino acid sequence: CAWSLRGAGELFF.

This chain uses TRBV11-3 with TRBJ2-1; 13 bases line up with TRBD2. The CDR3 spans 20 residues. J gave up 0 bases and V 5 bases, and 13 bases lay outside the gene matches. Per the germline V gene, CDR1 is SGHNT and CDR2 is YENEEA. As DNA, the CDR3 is TGTGCCAGCAGCCCACGCGGGGGGACTAGCGGGACCAGCTCCTACAATGAGCAGTTCTTC. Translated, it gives CASSPRGGTSGTSSYNEQFF.

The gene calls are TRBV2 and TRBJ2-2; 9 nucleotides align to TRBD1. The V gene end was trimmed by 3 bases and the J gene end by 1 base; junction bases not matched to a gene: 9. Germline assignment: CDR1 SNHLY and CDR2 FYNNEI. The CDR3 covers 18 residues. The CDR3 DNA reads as TGTGCCAGCAGTGACCCTCCCGGGACAGGGCAGAACACCGGGGAGCTGTTTTTT. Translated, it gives CASSDPPGTGQNTGELFF.

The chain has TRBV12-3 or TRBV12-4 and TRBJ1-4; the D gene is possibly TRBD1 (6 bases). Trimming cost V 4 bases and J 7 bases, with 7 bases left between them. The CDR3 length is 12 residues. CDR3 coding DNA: TGTGCCAGCAGTTGGACAGCTGAAAAACTGTTTTTT. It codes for CASSWTAEKLFF.

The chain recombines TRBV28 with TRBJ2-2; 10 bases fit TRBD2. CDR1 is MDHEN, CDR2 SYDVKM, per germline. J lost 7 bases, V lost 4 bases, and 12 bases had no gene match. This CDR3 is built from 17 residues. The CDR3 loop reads CASSSFGSSGGIGELFF. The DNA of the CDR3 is TGTGCCAGCAGTTCCTTTGGGTCTAGCGGGGGTATCGGGGAGCTGTTTTTT.

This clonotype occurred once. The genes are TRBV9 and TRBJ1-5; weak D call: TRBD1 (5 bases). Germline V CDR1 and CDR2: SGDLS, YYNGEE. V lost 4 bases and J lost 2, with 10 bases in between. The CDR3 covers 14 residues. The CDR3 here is CASSTVGGNQPQHF. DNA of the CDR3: TGTGCCAGCAGCACCGTGGGGGGCAATCAGCCCCAGCATTTT.

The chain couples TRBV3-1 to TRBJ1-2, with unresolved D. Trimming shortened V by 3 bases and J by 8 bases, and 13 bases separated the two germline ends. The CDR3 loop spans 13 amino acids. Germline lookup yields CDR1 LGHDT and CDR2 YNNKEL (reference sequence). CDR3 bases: TGTGCCAGCAGCCAGACTGCCGCCTACGGCTACACCTTC. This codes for CASSQTAAYGYTF.

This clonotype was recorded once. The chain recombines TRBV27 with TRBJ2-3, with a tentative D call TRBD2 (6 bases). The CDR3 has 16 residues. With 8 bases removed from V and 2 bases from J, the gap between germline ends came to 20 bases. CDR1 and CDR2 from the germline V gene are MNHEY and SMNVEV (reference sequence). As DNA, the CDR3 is TGTGCCAGCGCCCACCGGCGGGACGGACCCACAGATACGCAGTATTTT. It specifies CASAHRRDGPTDTQYF.

CDR3 coding DNA: TGTGCCAGCAGCTTTTTGAAGCGGGGGGGATGGGAGACCCAGTACTTC. Its translation: CASSFLKRGGWETQYF. V usage is TRBV7-9 and J usage is TRBJ2-5; 10 nucleotides line up with TRBD2. J was trimmed by 5 bases and V by 3 bases; bases with no gene match: 9. The germline CDR1 and CDR2 sequences are SEHNR and FQNEAQ (reference sequence). The CDR3 runs to 16 residues.

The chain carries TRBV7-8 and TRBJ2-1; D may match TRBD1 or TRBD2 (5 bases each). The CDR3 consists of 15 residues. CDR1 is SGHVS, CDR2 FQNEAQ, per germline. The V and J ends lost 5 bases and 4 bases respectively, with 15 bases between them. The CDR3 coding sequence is TGTGCCAGCAGCCCATGGGGGACGGGGTACAATGAGCAGTTCTTC. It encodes CASSPWGTGYNEQFF.

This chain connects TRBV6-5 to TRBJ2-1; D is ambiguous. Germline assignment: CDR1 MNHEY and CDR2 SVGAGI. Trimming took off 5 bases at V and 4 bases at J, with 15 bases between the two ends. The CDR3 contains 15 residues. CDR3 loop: CASSRSGSRYNEQFF. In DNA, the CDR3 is TGTGCCAGCAGTCGGAGTGGATCGCGTTACAATGAGCAGTTCTTC.

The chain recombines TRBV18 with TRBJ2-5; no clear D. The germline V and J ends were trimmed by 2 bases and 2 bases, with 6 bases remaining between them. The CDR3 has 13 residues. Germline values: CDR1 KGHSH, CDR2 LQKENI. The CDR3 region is CASSPNKQETQYF. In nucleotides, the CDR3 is TGTGCCAGCTCACCAAACAAGCAAGAGACCCAGTACTTC.